Presented here are 30 T cell receptor beta chains from one specimen sequenced in a study of T-cell memory formation after mild COVID-19. TCRdb redid the calling of the 5' RACE reads with MiXCR, one entry per CDR3 protein. The repertoire has approximately 430,000 distinct CDR3 sequences, 20% to 30% of them found once; the top ten carry 13%. Sequenced sample: PBMCs or a T cell subset sorted from them (not recorded which). These receptors were collected from an adult woman who had mild COVID-19 (a few samples of this study predate the infection). Cell type and time point are not known.

The sample holds a few counts of this clonotype. The chain has TRBV5-6 and TRBJ2-1; D possibly corresponds to TRBD2 (7 bases). CDR3 length equals 15 residues. Trimming cost V 0 bases and J 6 bases, with 13 bases left between them. Germline V gene sequence: CDR1 SGHDT, CDR2 YYEEEE. CDR3 amino acids: CASSLGTGGPNEQFF. CDR3 bases: TGTGCCAGCAGCTTGGGGACGGGGGGCCCCAATGAGCAGTTCTTC. The whole variable domain, remainder taken from reference TRBV5-6 and TRBJ2-1, is DAGVTQSPTHLIKTRGQQVTLRCSPKSGHDTVSWYQQALGQGPQFIFQYYEEEERQRGNFPDRFSGHQFPNYSSELNVNALLLGDSALYLCASSLGTGGPNEQFFGPGTRLTVL.

V and J are TRBV19 and TRBJ2-4; possibly TRBD1 for D (5 bases). This CDR3 comprises 15 residues. In germline, CDR1 is LNHDA, CDR2 SQIVND (reference sequence). The V end was cut by 3 bases, the J end by 7 bases, with 16 bases between. The DNA for the CDR3 is TGTGCCAGTAGTATTGCCCGGACAAGGGGCAACATTCAGTACTTC. The encoded protein is CASSIARTRGNIQYF.

J is TRBJ1-5 and V is TRBV20-1; D unclear. Trimming cost V 6 bases and J 3 bases, with 12 bases left between them. The CDR3 covers 13 residues. Germline V CDR1 and CDR2: DFQATT, SNEGSKA (reference sequence). The CDR3 protein is CSAGRANNQPQHF. CDR3 nucleotides: TGCAGTGCCGGGAGGGCAAACAATCAGCCCCAGCATTTT.

This clonotype was picked up many times. The genes are TRBV9 and TRBJ1-1; D is ambiguous. The length of the CDR3 is 13 residues. Trimming removed 3 bases at V and 3 bases at J, with 9 bases between. In germline, CDR1 is SGDLS, CDR2 YYNGEE. CDR3 protein: CASSAIPDTEAFF. CDR3 DNA sequence: TGTGCCAGCAGCGCTATACCGGACACTGAAGCTTTCTTT.

This chain links TRBV18 with TRBJ2-4; TRBD1 matches at 8 bases. CDR1 is KGHSH, CDR2 LQKENI, per germline. V gave up 0 bases and J gave up 2 bases; unmatched junction bases: 3. This CDR3 region has 16 residues. CDR3 in DNA: TGTGCCAGCTCACCACCGGACAGGGTTCCCAAAAACATTCAGTACTTC. It encodes CASSPPDRVPKNIQYF. Based on the CDR3 plus reference TRBV18 and TRBJ2-4, the full variable domain is NAGVMQNPRHLVRRRGQEARLRCSPMKGHSHVYWYRQLPEEGLKFMVYLQKENIIDESGMPKERFSAEFPKEGPSILRIQQVVRGDSAAYFCASSPPDRVPKNIQYFGAGTRLSVL.

The chain couples TRBV7-9 to TRBJ1-3; D remains ambiguous. This CDR3 is built from 13 residues. The V end was cut by 6 bases, the J end by 8 bases, with 14 bases between. Germline CDR1 SEHNR, CDR2 FQNEAQ (reference sequence). CDR3 coding DNA: TGTGCCAGCAGTGGATCCAGAGAGGACACCATATATTTT. Its protein product is CASSGSREDTIYF.

The sample holds a few counts of this clonotype. The gene calls are TRBV7-9 and TRBJ1-1; a possible D gene is TRBD1 (6 bases). With 5 bases removed from V and 8 bases from J, the gap between germline ends came to 15 bases. Germline lookup yields CDR1 SEHNR and CDR2 FQNEAQ (reference sequence). There are 13 residues in the CDR3. This chain's CDR3 is CASSLGGQPEAFF. CDR3 coding DNA: TGTGCCAGCAGCCTGGGGGGACAACCCGAAGCTTTCTTT.

The rearrangement joins TRBV12-3 or TRBV12-4 to TRBJ1-3; D ambiguous. V lost 1 base and J 3 bases, leaving 13 bases between the germline ends. CDR3 size: 16 residues. This CDR3 is CASSLGEAGRGNTIYF. The DNA of the CDR3 is TGTGCCAGCAGTTTAGGAGAGGCGGGCCGTGGAAACACCATATATTTT.

This clonotype was seen just once. The rearrangement links TRBV6-5 to TRBJ2-7, with 13 nucleotides matching TRBD2. Germline V gives CDR1 MNHEY, CDR2 SVGAGI. With 6 bases clipped from V and 1 base from J, the junction kept 3 bases outside the gene matches. The CDR3 is 15 amino acids. CDR3 sequence: CASRGLAGASYEQYF. CDR3 nucleotide sequence: TGTGCCAGCAGAGGACTAGCGGGGGCTTCCTACGAGCAGTACTTC.

This clonotype appeared a few times. This chain joins TRBV5-1 and TRBJ2-1; 14 nucleotides line up with TRBD2. V shed 4 bases and J 1 base; nucleotides not matched to a gene: 4. The CDR3 spans 17 residues. CDR1 is SGHRS and CDR2 is YFSETQ in the germline V gene. This chain's CDR3 is CASSVGTSGGSYNEQFF. In DNA form, the CDR3 reads TGCGCCAGCAGCGTCGGGACTAGCGGGGGTTCCTACAATGAGCAGTTCTTC.

The chain joins TRBV7-8 to TRBJ2-7, with TRBD1 identical over 7 bases. The V gene's germline CDR1 is SGHVS and CDR2 FQNEAQ. The J segment lost 4 bases and the V segment lost 4 bases, leaving 7 bases of the junction unmatched. CDR3 size: 14 residues. The CDR3 spells CASSSYRGEYEQYF. CDR3 coding DNA: TGTGCCAGCAGCTCTTACAGGGGAGAATACGAGCAGTACTTC.

There are a few counts of this clonotype. The DNA of the CDR3 is TGTGCCAGCAGCCCGAGAACTAGCGGGATCACCGAGCAGTACTTC. Its protein product is CASSPRTSGITEQYF. This sequence joins TRBV7-9 and TRBJ2-7; 10 bases map to TRBD2. This CDR3 is built from 15 residues. V was clipped by 5 bases and J by 6 bases; unmatched bases: 10. Germline lookup yields CDR1 SEHNR and CDR2 FQNEAQ (reference sequence).

CDR3 region: CATSREGTGTYEQYF. In DNA, the CDR3 is TGTGCCACCAGCAGAGAGGGTACCGGGACCTACGAGCAGTACTTC. V and J are TRBV15 and TRBJ2-7; possibly TRBD2 for D (5 bases). The CDR3 has 15 residues. The germline V gene has CDR1 LNHNV and CDR2 YYDKDF (reference sequence). V was pared by 0 bases and J by 2 bases, with 11 bases between.

V is TRBV14 and J is TRBJ2-5, with D possibly called TRBD1 or TRBD2 (5 bases each). The germline gives CDR1 SGHDN, CDR2 FVKESK. Deletions cut 1 base from V and 7 bases from J, with 13 bases between. CDR3 size: 14 residues. As DNA, the CDR3 is TGTGCCAGCAGCCAAGGGGACCTCTGGGGGACCCAGTACTTC. Translating it yields CASSQGDLWGTQYF. Combining the CDR3 with reference TRBV14 and TRBJ2-5 gives the whole variable domain EAGVTQFPSHSVIEKGQTVTLRCDPISGHDNLYWYRRVMGKEIKFLLHFVKESKQDESGMPNNRFLAERTGGTYSTLKVQPAELEDSGVYFCASSQGDLWGTQYFGPGTRLLVL.

This clonotype was counted at least ten times. The chain links TRBV6-5 to TRBJ2-5; 10 bases agree with TRBD2. The CDR3 runs 20 residues. Trimming at V came to 5 bases and at J to 3 bases, leaving 21 bases not matched to a gene. Germline-derived CDR1 and CDR2 are MNHEY and SVGAGI. The chain's CDR3 is CASSPEAPIGLAGDEETQYF. DNA for the CDR3: TGTGCCAGCAGTCCCGAGGCCCCAATCGGGCTAGCGGGGGATGAAGAGACCCAGTACTTC.

V and J are TRBV10-3 and TRBJ2-7, with 7 bases identical to TRBD1. The junction had 8 bases not matched to a gene; V was cut back by 6 bases and J by 0 bases. This CDR3 spans 15 amino acids. Germline CDR1 is ENHRY and CDR2 is SYGVKD. The CDR3 sequence: CAIRPSGTVSYEQYF. In DNA, the CDR3 is TGTGCCATCAGGCCCTCCGGGACAGTCTCCTACGAGCAGTACTTC.

V and J are TRBV12-3 or TRBV12-4 and TRBJ2-7; 10 bases are shared with TRBD1. This CDR3 is built from 17 residues. The V and J ends lost 9 bases and 7 bases, in that order; junction bases with no gene match: 21. CDR3 residues: CASKTGGLGGGGPEQYF. CDR3 in DNA: TGTGCCAGTAAGACAGGGGGCCTGGGCGGGGGTGGCCCTGAGCAGTACTTC.

The rearrangement joins TRBV6-5 to TRBJ2-3; 9 bases match TRBD1. This CDR3 has 19 residues. V lost 1 base, J lost 8 bases, and 19 bases stayed unmatched. CDR1 is MNHEY and CDR2 is SVGAGI in the germline V gene. The CDR3 bases are TGTGCCAGCAGTTACTTGGGGACAGGGCCCCTAGGTGCATCGGGTACGCAGTATTTT. Translated, it gives CASSYLGTGPLGASGTQYF.

There are many counts of this clonotype. The chain uses TRBV6-1 and TRBJ1-1, with D maybe TRBD1 (5 bases). The CDR3 has 13 residues. The germline V gene encodes CDR1 MNHNS and CDR2 SASEGT. V lost 1 base and J lost 7, with 10 bases in between. CDR3 protein: CASSEVNRNEAFF. In nucleotides, the CDR3 is TGTGCCAGCAGTGAAGTTAACAGGAATGAAGCTTTCTTT.

The V call is TRBV7-9, the J call TRBJ2-7; TRBD1 matches at 8 bases. The CDR3 covers 13 residues. J was trimmed by 4 bases and V by 7 bases; bases with no gene match: 6. Germline CDR1 reads SEHNR; CDR2 reads FQNEAQ (reference sequence). Written as DNA, the CDR3 is TGTGCCAGCACCCCAGGGGGCATTTACGAGCAGTACTTC. Amino acid sequence: CASTPGGIYEQYF. The full variable domain, with the rest looked up from reference TRBV7-9 and TRBJ2-7, is DTGVSQNPRHKITKRGQNVTFRCDPISEHNRLYWYRQTLGQGPEFLTYFQNEAQLEKSRLLSDRFSAERPKGSFSTLEIQRTEQGDSAMYLCASTPGGIYEQYFGPGTRLTVT.

The chain recombines TRBV29-1 with TRBJ1-1, with D possibly TRBD1 on 5 matching bases. Per germline, CDR1 SQVTM and CDR2 ANQGSEA. Trimming shortened V by 5 bases and J by 7 bases, and 17 bases separated the two germline ends. CDR3 size: 13 residues. The CDR3 loop reads CSVFRPNGGEAFF. In DNA, the CDR3 is TGCAGCGTTTTCCGACCTAATGGGGGTGAAGCTTTCTTT.

This clonotype was observed a few times. The chain links TRBV5-1 to TRBJ2-1, with 10 bases that match TRBD2. This CDR3 contains 14 residues. The V gene end was trimmed by 6 bases and the J gene end by 4 bases; junction bases not matched to a gene: 4. CDR1 and CDR2 (germline): SGHRS, YFSETQ. The DNA of the CDR3 is TGCGCCAGCAACAGCGGGGGGGCTTACAATGAGCAGTTCTTC. Protein sequence: CASNSGGAYNEQFF.

The chain has TRBV15 and TRBJ2-3; 7 positions match TRBD2. The V and J ends lost 5 bases and 6 bases, in that order; junction bases with no gene match: 5. Germline V gene lookup returns CDR1 LNHNV and CDR2 YYDKDF (reference sequence). This CDR3 comprises 13 residues. In DNA form, the CDR3 reads TGTGCCACCAGCGGGGGGGGTGGCGATACGCAGTATTTT. It translates to CATSGGGGDTQYF.

The chain carries TRBV6-2 or TRBV6-3 and TRBJ2-7; possibly TRBD1 or TRBD2 for D (6 bases each). Trimming pared 2 bases from V and 8 bases from J, leaving 22 bases between. The CDR3 extends over 16 amino acids. The germline gives CDR1 MNHEY, CDR2 SVGEGT. Here the CDR3 reads CASSYNRDSPPTQQYF. The CDR3 DNA is TGTGCCAGCAGTTACAACAGGGACTCGCCACCTACGCAGCAGTACTTC.

The chain uses TRBV7-9 and TRBJ2-6, with D possibly TRBD2 on 6 matching bases. V was trimmed by 4 bases and J by 0 bases, leaving 7 bases between them. The length of the CDR3 is 15 residues. Germline V lookup: CDR1 SEHNR, CDR2 FQNEAQ (reference sequence). The CDR3 DNA reads TGTGCCAGCAGCTCGGGACTCTCTGGGGCCAACGTCCTGACTTTC. It specifies CASSSGLSGANVLTF.

This chain uses TRBV6-1 with TRBJ1-1; no definite D call. Trimming shortened V by 8 bases and J by 7 bases, and 8 bases separated the two germline ends. Germline lookup yields CDR1 MNHNS and CDR2 SASEGT. The CDR3 consists of 10 residues. The CDR3 sequence: CASGYFEAFF. The CDR3 nucleotides are TGTGCCAGCGGGTATTTTGAAGCTTTCTTT.

This clonotype was counted a few times. The chain joins TRBV7-9 to TRBJ2-1, with D perhaps matching TRBD2 (5 bases). The CDR3 is 17 residues long. Germline assignment: CDR1 SEHNR and CDR2 FQNEAQ (reference sequence). The V and J ends lost 5 bases and 0 bases respectively, with 17 bases between them. The CDR3 reads CASSPLPRESSYNEQFF. The DNA for the CDR3 is TGTGCCAGCAGCCCACTCCCGAGGGAAAGCTCCTACAATGAGCAGTTCTTC.

The chain employs TRBV15 and TRBJ2-5; D is unresolved. Looked up from germline, CDR1 is LNHNV and CDR2 is YYDKDF (reference sequence). This CDR3 contains 13 residues. Deletions cut 0 bases from V and 5 bases from J, with 7 bases between. The CDR3 here is CATSRDKSETQYF. In DNA, the CDR3 is TGTGCCACCAGCAGAGATAAGTCGGAGACCCAGTACTTC.

On this clonotype itself: In this CDR3 the conserved last residue, phenylalanine or tryptophan, is missing, so a read error is likely. The chain links TRBV24-1 to TRBJ2-1; the D is unclear. This CDR3 has 17 amino acids. V was shortened by 4 bases and J by 5 bases, with 20 bases between the two germline ends. The germline gives CDR1 KGHDR, CDR2 SFDVKD. CDR3 in amino acids: CATSDEEIYGRDNEQFL. The CDR3 DNA is TGTGCCACCAGTGACGAAGAGATCTATGGTCGGGACAATGAGCAGTTCTTA.

This clonotype appeared a few times. The chain uses TRBV12-3 or TRBV12-4 and TRBJ2-2; D is tentatively TRBD1 or TRBD2 (5 bases each). The V gene lost 8 bases and the J gene lost 4 bases, with 17 bases spanning the gap. This CDR3 region has 15 residues. Here the CDR3 DNA reads TGTGCCAGCGCCGGGATAGGGGCGGGCACCGGGGAGCTGTTTTTT. This encodes CASAGIGAGTGELFF.